This TCR beta chain stems from a study of T cells in Graves' hyperthyroidism and ophthalmopathy. RNA transcripts were the template for amplifying TCR beta CDR3 regions. HTBI primers were employed in a first-round RT-PCR of the TCR CDR3. TCRdb itself ran the multiplex PCR reads through MiXCR, one entry per CDR3 protein. The sample contains 400,000 to 600,000 distinct CDR3 sequences, about 15% of which appear only once. This clonotype was counted at least ten times. The antigen remains undetermined. A read error may produce the germline difference seen at one junction end. Overall study findings and caveats: Ophthalmopathy was distinguished from stable hyperthyroidism by 13 V-J signatures. Most thyroid clonotypes that were expanded above 0.001 also turned up in blood.

The TCR was taken from a woman aged 30 to 39 with Graves' ophthalmopathy. Sequenced sample: blood.

The CDR3 loop reads CTSSPRDRGHGYTF. DNA of the CDR3: TGTACCAGCAGCCCCCGGGACAGGGGTCATGGCTACACCTTC. The chain uses TRBV11-2 and TRBJ1-2; TRBD1 matches 10 bases. The germline CDR1 and CDR2 sequences are SGHAT and FQNNGV. This CDR3 is built from 14 residues. The full variable domain, completed using reference TRBV11-2 and TRBJ1-2, is EAGVAQSPRYKIIEKRQSVAFWCNPISGHATLYWYQQILGQGPKLLIQFQNNGVVDDSQLPKDRFSAERLKGVDSTLKIQPAKLEDSAVYLCTSSPRDRGHGYTFGSGTRLTVV.